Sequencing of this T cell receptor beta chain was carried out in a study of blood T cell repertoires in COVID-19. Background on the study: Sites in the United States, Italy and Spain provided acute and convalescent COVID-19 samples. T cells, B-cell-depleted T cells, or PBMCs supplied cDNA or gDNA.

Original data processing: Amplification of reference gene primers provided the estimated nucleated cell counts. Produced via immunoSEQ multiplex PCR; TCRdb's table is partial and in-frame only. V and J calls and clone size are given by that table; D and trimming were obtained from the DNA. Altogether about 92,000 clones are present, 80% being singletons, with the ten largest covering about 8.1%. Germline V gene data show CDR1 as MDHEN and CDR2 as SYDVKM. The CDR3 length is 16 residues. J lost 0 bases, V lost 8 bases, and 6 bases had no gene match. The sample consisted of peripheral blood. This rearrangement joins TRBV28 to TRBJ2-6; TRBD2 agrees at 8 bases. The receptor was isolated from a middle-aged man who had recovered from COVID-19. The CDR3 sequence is CASRGGTSSGANVLTF. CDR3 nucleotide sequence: TGTGCCAGCCGGGGGGGCACTAGCTCTGGGGCCAACGTCCTGACTTTC.